These 17 T cell receptor beta chains came from one sample sequenced in a study of T-cell reconstitution after alpha-beta-depleted transplantation in children. Preparation of the TCRbeta library involved a method that used unique molecular identifiers. TCRdb analysed the PCR reads with MiXCR anew, one entry per CDR3 protein. The sample yields approximately 400,000 distinct CDR3 sequences, 11% seen once. The material was PBMCs from the stem cell graft donor, obtained from the stem cell graft. These receptors were collected from a human donor who donated a stem cell graft to a child with acute myeloid leukemia.

The J gene is TRBJ1-2, the V gene TRBV11-2, with a possible D match to TRBD1 (5 bases). The length of the CDR3 is 14 residues. Trimming left V 1 base short and J 4 bases short, with 10 bases between. Germline assignment: CDR1 SGHAT and CDR2 FQNNGV. The CDR3 DNA reads TGTGCCAGCAGCTTAGGGTGGGGGATCTATGGCTACACCTTC. Encoded protein: CASSLGWGIYGYTF.

This clonotype occurred a few times. Mismatch with germline at one junction end may stem from a read error. The chain joins TRBV7-7 to TRBJ2-3; 8 nucleotides align to TRBD2. Germline-derived CDR1 and CDR2 are SSHAT and FNYEAQ (reference sequence). The CDR3 consists of 16 residues. The CDR3 is CASSLGGGGTTDTQYF. The CDR3 DNA reads as TGTGCTAGCAGCTTAGGAGGCGGGGGGACCACAGATACGCAGTATTTT. Using reference TRBV7-7 and TRBJ2-3 for the parts outside the CDR3, the full variable domain is GAGVSQSPRYKVTKRGQDVTLRCDPISSHATLYWYQQALGQGPEFLTYFNYEAQPDKSGLPSDRFSAERPEGSISTLTIQRTEQRDSAMYRCASSLGGGGTTDTQYFGPGTRLTVL.

This chain connects TRBV20-1 to TRBJ2-4; D not resolved. The CDR3 runs to 15 residues. V dropped 0 bases and J dropped 0 bases, with 9 bases sitting between them. Per germline, CDR1 DFQATT and CDR2 SNEGSKA (reference sequence). CDR3 in amino acids: CSARDDGLAKNIQYF. In DNA form, the CDR3 reads TGCAGTGCTAGAGATGATGGCTTAGCCAAAAACATTCAGTACTTC.

This rearrangement joins TRBV20-1 to TRBJ2-3; 7 nucleotides line up with TRBD1. After removal of 2 bases from V and 1 base from J, the junction contained 12 bases not matched to a gene. In germline, CDR1 is DFQATT, CDR2 SNEGSKA (reference sequence). This CDR3 spans 17 amino acids. The CDR3 DNA is TGCAGTGCTAGATACATCATACAGGGGATCCGCACAGATACGCAGTATTTT. It specifies CSARYIIQGIRTDTQYF.

Turning to this clonotype: Just one base apart from a much larger clone, this may be a read error. The V gene is TRBV5-6, the J gene TRBJ2-5; D is possibly TRBD2 (5 bases). The CDR3 has 15 amino acids. Germline V gene lookup returns CDR1 SGHDT and CDR2 YYEEEE. Trimming stripped 1 base from V and 1 base from J, with 11 bases between. CDR3 DNA sequence: TGTGCCAGCAGCTTGAGCGAGGGCCTCCAAGAGACCCAGTACTTC. Its translation is CASSLSEGLQETQYF.

At least ten counts were recorded for this clonotype. This chain links TRBV5-1 with TRBJ1-5, with 7 bases aligning to TRBD1. The germline V gene has CDR1 SGHRS and CDR2 YFSETQ. The V gene end was trimmed by 4 bases and the J gene end by 5 bases; junction bases not matched to a gene: 9. This CDR3 contains 15 residues. The CDR3, as DNA: TGCGCCAGCAGCCCGGAGGGACAGACCCATCAGCCCCAGCATTTT. Amino acid sequence: CASSPEGQTHQPQHF.

This clonotype has just a few counts. This CDR3 is CASSRDRGLAFF. DNA of the CDR3: TGTGCCAGCAGTCGGGACAGGGGGTTAGCTTTCTTT. The chain combines TRBV12-3 or TRBV12-4 with TRBJ1-1; 11 bases match TRBD1. Trimming at V came to 5 bases and at J to 10 bases, leaving 3 bases not matched to a gene. CDR3 length: 12 amino acids.

This clonotype was counted a few times. The rearrangement links TRBV5-6 to TRBJ2-2, with D possibly matching TRBD1 (6 bases). The CDR3 has 15 amino acids. Trimming left V 4 bases short and J 6 bases short, with 16 bases between. CDR1 and CDR2 from the germline V gene are SGHDT and YYEEEE. The CDR3 region has the DNA TGTGCCAGCAGCCGATCAATCCAGGGGCCCGGGGAGCTGTTTTTT. Translated, it gives CASSRSIQGPGELFF.

This clonotype occurred many times. The chain has TRBV19 and TRBJ2-1, with 7 bases identical to TRBD1. CDR1 is LNHDA, CDR2 SQIVND, per germline (reference sequence). V lost 7 bases and J lost 3; bases outside the gene matches: 6. The CDR3 is made up of 14 amino acids. The CDR3 DNA is TGTGCCAGTACCCCGACAGGGAGCTACAATGAGCAGTTCTTC. This codes for CASTPTGSYNEQFF.

The chain carries TRBV3-1 and TRBJ2-7, with D possibly being TRBD2 (5 bases). CDR1 and CDR2 (germline): LGHDT, YNNKEL (reference sequence). V lost 0 bases and J 0 bases, leaving 18 bases between the germline ends. The CDR3 totals 18 residues. CDR3 in amino acids: CASSQEYLGAEDSYEQYF. The CDR3 DNA reads as TGTGCCAGCAGCCAAGAATATCTGGGAGCAGAAGACTCCTACGAGCAGTACTTC.

This clonotype has just a few counts. This chain connects TRBV6-5 to TRBJ2-6; D tentatively reads TRBD1 or TRBD2 (5 bases each). The CDR3 is 15 residues long. Germline values: CDR1 MNHEY, CDR2 SVGAGI. Deletions cut 2 bases from V and 4 bases from J, with 9 bases between. DNA of the CDR3: TGTGCCAGCAGTTACGAGGGGTACGGGGCCAACGTCCTGACTTTC. Protein: CASSYEGYGANVLTF.

The V and J genes are TRBV20-1 and TRBJ2-5, with 7 bases fitting TRBD2. The CDR3 consists of 14 residues. Germline CDR1 reads DFQATT; CDR2 reads SNEGSKA (reference sequence). The V and J ends lost 0 bases and 4 bases, in that order; junction bases with no gene match: 5. In DNA form, the CDR3 reads TGCAGTGCTAGAGATATTGGGGGGGGAGAGACCCAGTACTTC. This codes for CSARDIGGGETQYF.

The count of this clonotype is one. This chain uses TRBV12-3 or TRBV12-4 with TRBJ2-7; 8 bases align to TRBD1. J was trimmed by 1 base and V by 3 bases; bases with no gene match: 5. This CDR3 spans 15 amino acids. CDR3 residues: CASSFADRGSYEQYF. The CDR3 nucleotides read TGTGCCAGCAGTTTCGCCGACAGGGGTTCCTACGAGCAGTACTTC.

This clonotype turned up a few times. The rearrangement links TRBV19 to TRBJ2-2; 12 positions agree with TRBD1. The CDR3 loop spans 15 amino acids. J was trimmed by 6 bases and V by 4 bases; bases with no gene match: 3. Germline assignment: CDR1 LNHDA and CDR2 SQIVND (reference sequence). The CDR3 DNA follows: TGTGCCAGTAGTACAGGGACAGGGGGCTCCGGGGAGCTGTTTTTT. It specifies CASSTGTGGSGELFF.

This chain connects TRBV6-1 to TRBJ1-6; weak D call: TRBD1 (6 bases). The CDR3 covers 14 residues. Trimming pared 6 bases from V and 5 bases from J, leaving 11 bases between. In germline, CDR1 is MNHNS, CDR2 SASEGT. CDR3 nucleotides: TGTGCCAGCAGGCACAGGGTGGATAATTCACCCCTCCACTTT. It encodes CASRHRVDNSPLHF.

The chain has TRBV10-2 and TRBJ2-7, with TRBD1 matching over 11 bases. Germline assignment: CDR1 WSHSY and CDR2 SAAADI. The CDR3 is 18 residues long. V shed 6 bases, J shed 5 bases, and the junction held 18 bases outside the gene matches. CDR3 coding DNA: TGCGCCAGCAGCGGGACAGGGGGTCTTGGGGGAAAGGTGGACGAGCAGTACGTC. Translating gives CASSGTGGLGGKVDEQYV.

The chain is built from TRBV6-5 and TRBJ2-1; the match to TRBD2 covers 8 bases. V was pared by 2 bases and J by 6 bases, with 12 bases of the junction left unmatched. The CDR3 sequence is 17 residues long. Germline CDR1 is MNHEY and CDR2 is SVGAGI. DNA for the CDR3: TGTGCCAGCAGTTACGAAGCGGGAGTCTCCCTTTGCAATGAGCAGTTCTTC. Residues: CASSYEAGVSLCNEQFF.